This is a list of T cell receptor beta chains from one sample in a study of PD-L1 blockade in urothelial cancer. TCRdb's table, derived via immunoSEQ multiplex PCR, lists solely in-frame clones and lacks some. The sample includes about 43,000 clones, more than 70% of them seen just once. This material consisted of PBMCs, taken around atezolizumab (anti-PD-L1) treatment. The source is a woman aged 55-70 years with urothelial cancer. CDR3s include the opening cysteine and the closing phenylalanine or tryptophan. The order of the fields is V gene, CDR3 length, CDR3 protein.

TRBV7-8 14 CASSLAGRVETQYF
TRBV6-5 15 CASSRELERSYEQYF
TRBV5-1 14 CASSLVREAQPQHF
TRBV27 13 CASRLSGTYEQYF
TRBV19 14 CASSGGLEYNEQFF
TRBV6-5 14 CASSYIPGGQPQHF
TRBV5-1 19 CASSLITSGGLLSTDTQYF
TRBV10-2 15 CASRGLAGKLNEQYF
TRBV29-1 13 CSSDSLSYNEQFF
TRBV6-1 13 CASVSSGANVLTF
TRBV5-4 17 CASRKGPKHGVYNEQFF
TRBV18 16 CASSPPTASGGETQYF
TRBV6-1 15 CASRGTGLAGGPEYF
TRBV9 16 CASSLADSSSYNEQFF
TRBV11-3 16 CASSSTSGGIRDTQYF
TRBV19 15 CASSIPNPRGDTQYF
TRBV27 14 CASSLYGPNEKLFF
TRBV19 15 CASSPTGSGSYEQYF
TRBV7-9 15 CASSYGERGTGELFF
TRBV19 14 CASSSGTGAYEQYF
TRBV6-5 15 CASRTGTGGTTEAFF
TRBV10-2 13 CATQKTGSEKLFF
TRBV5-8 13 CASSLGQDHEQYF
TRBV7-9 13 CASSSGTSGEQYF
TRBV18 14 CASSANRGGYGYTF
TRBV7-9 13 CASSFQGGTEAFF
TRBV19 16 CASTLEQGAGANVLTF
TRBV12-5 14 CASGLVRGDYEQYF
TRBV5-6 16 CASSQTGTALVYEQYF
TRBV7-2 13 CASSRLAGDEQFF
TRBV5-4 13 CASSLTGNTEAFF
TRBV18 12 CASSLAAYEQYF
TRBV20-1 10 CSAWTNEQYF
TRBV6-5 13 CASTLAGTDTQYF
TRBV11-2 17 CASSEGQVSLWTGELFF
TRBV9 15 CASSATGGWREKLFF
TRBV5-1 13 CASSLDRGPEAFF
TRBV6-1 15 CASSEQASSGNTIYF
TRBV7-9 17 CASSSSEGHLAKNIQYF
TRBV2 15 CASRSTGGTNYGYTF
TRBV28 17 CASSPWDRAFGANVLTF
TRBV5-4 15 CASSLMGQGNTEAFF